Following are 22 T cell receptor beta chains from one sample sequenced in a study of blood T cell repertoires in COVID-19. Data came from immunoSEQ multiplex PCR; TCRdb stores just in-frame clones and leaves some out. The data hold 100,000 to 120,000 clones, with around 80% observed a single time. Sequencing was done on a sample of peripheral blood. Every receptor here comes from a woman aged 80 or over with acute or convalescent COVID-19.

The rearrangement links TRBV10-2 to TRBJ1-5; 10 bases line up with TRBD1. Losses at the gene ends were 9 bases for V and 5 bases for J; bases not matched to a gene: 1. This CDR3 region has 12 residues. The germline V gene encodes CDR1 WSHSY and CDR2 SAAADI. The CDR3 sequence is CARGTGDQPQHF. Written as DNA, the CDR3 is TGCGCCAGGGGGACAGGGGATCAGCCCCAGCATTTT.

The V call is TRBV30, the J call TRBJ1-4, with 8 bases lining up with TRBD1. The V segment lost 1 base and the J segment 5 bases; nucleotides outside the gene matches: 6. In germline, CDR1 is GTSNPN, CDR2 SVGIG (reference sequence). CDR3 length equals 15 residues. DNA for the CDR3: TGTGCCTGGAGTGCGGACAGGGCATTGAATGAAAAACTGTTTTTT. It codes for CAWSADRALNEKLFF.

The CDR3 reads CASSRDRGLADQETQYF. The CDR3 DNA reads TGTGCCAGTAGTCGGGACAGGGGACTAGCGGACCAAGAGACCCAGTACTTC. V usage is TRBV19 and J usage is TRBJ2-5, with a tentative D call TRBD2 (11 bases). The CDR3 spans 17 residues. Germline CDR1 LNHDA, CDR2 SQIVND (reference sequence). The V end was cut by 5 bases, the J end by 0 bases, with 19 bases between. The variable domain in full, with the rest retrieved from reference TRBV19 and TRBJ2-5, is DGGITQSPKYLFRKEGQNVTLSCEQNLNHDAMYWYRQDPGQGLRLIYYSQIVNDFQKGDIAEGYSVSREKKESFPLTVTSAQKNPTAFYLCASSRDRGLADQETQYFGPGTRLLVL.

The V gene is TRBV5-4, the J gene TRBJ2-3; D may be TRBD2 (5 bases). The CDR3 sequence is 15 residues long. Looked up from germline, CDR1 is SGHNT and CDR2 is YYREEE (reference sequence). V lost 3 bases and J 4 bases, leaving 15 bases between the germline ends. The CDR3 loop reads CASSSGSQSADTQYF. The CDR3 bases are TGTGCCAGCAGCTCGGGGAGCCAGAGTGCAGATACGCAGTATTTT.

J is TRBJ1-1 and V is TRBV25-1; 7 bases align to TRBD1. The germline gives CDR1 MGHDK, CDR2 SYGVNS. Trimming cost V 3 bases and J 1 base; bases outside gene matches: 2. This CDR3 region has 14 residues. The CDR3 loop is CASSDRGSNTEAFF. The CDR3 DNA sequence: TGTGCCAGCAGTGACAGGGGGTCGAACACTGAAGCTTTCTTT.

This clone showed up just once. This chain uses TRBV4-1 with TRBJ1-2; possibly TRBD1 for D (6 bases). V was cut by 4 bases and J by 4 bases, with 22 bases left in between. Germline V CDR1 and CDR2: MGHRA, YSYEKL. The CDR3 totals 17 residues. As DNA, the CDR3 is TGCGCCAGCAGCCCCCCGAACGAGAACAGGGTACGCTATGGCTACACCTTC. Translation: CASSPPNENRVRYGYTF.

This clone occurred once. The chain has TRBV3-1 (or the pseudogene TRBV3-2) and TRBJ2-3, with D possibly TRBD1 on 6 matching bases. The CDR3 has 14 amino acids. The V and J ends lost 1 base and 1 base respectively, with 6 bases between them. Looked up from germline, CDR1 is LGHDT and CDR2 is YNNKEL (reference sequence). The CDR3 is CASSQGTGTDTQYF. The CDR3 DNA reads TGTGCCAGCAGCCAAGGGACAGGCACAGATACGCAGTATTTT.

This clone was recorded only once. The V gene is TRBV9, the J gene TRBJ2-7; 9 positions match TRBD1. CDR1 and CDR2 from the germline V gene are SGDLS and YYNGEE. The length of the CDR3 is 16 residues. With 3 bases clipped from V and 3 bases from J, the junction kept 10 bases outside the gene matches. The CDR3: CASSAEGYRGLYEQYF. The CDR3 nucleotides are TGTGCCAGCAGCGCCGAGGGGTACAGGGGGCTCTACGAGCAGTACTTC.

Only one count was recorded for this clone. The rearrangement links TRBV13 to TRBJ1-5, with 7 bases lining up with TRBD1. After removal of 5 bases from V and 6 bases from J, the junction contained 7 bases not matched to a gene. The CDR3 runs to 14 residues. Germline loops: CDR1 PRHDT, CDR2 FYEKMQ (reference sequence). In nucleotides, the CDR3 is TGTGCCAGCAGCATAAACAGGGGAAGTCAGCCCCAGCATTTT. Protein sequence: CASSINRGSQPQHF.

The rearrangement uses TRBV20-1 and TRBJ1-2, with D maybe TRBD1 (5 bases). This CDR3 region has 11 residues. V lost 5 bases and J 7 bases, leaving 11 bases between the germline ends. In germline, CDR1 is DFQATT, CDR2 SNEGSKA (reference sequence). CDR3 sequence reads: CSAGLGGGYTF. CDR3 sequence (DNA): TGCAGTGCTGGACTGGGGGGTGGCTACACCTTC.

The CDR3 loop reads CASSGRLAGGSNEQFF. The CDR3 DNA is TGTGCCAGCAGTGGTCGACTAGCGGGAGGTTCCAATGAGCAGTTCTTC. The chain is built from TRBV2 and TRBJ2-1; TRBD2 aligns across 13 bases. CDR1 is SNHLY, CDR2 FYNNEI, per germline. This CDR3 region has 16 residues. The junction had 6 bases not matched to a gene; V was cut back by 4 bases and J by 6 bases.

The chain is built from TRBV3-1 (or the pseudogene TRBV3-2) and TRBJ2-2; D not resolved. Germline V gives CDR1 LGHDT, CDR2 YNNKEL (reference sequence). The ends were cut back, 2 bases at V and 6 bases at J, with 7 bases in the middle. The length of the CDR3 is 13 residues. CDR3 protein: CASSQMRAGELFF. The CDR3, as DNA: TGTGCCAGCAGCCAAATGAGAGCCGGGGAGCTGTTTTTT.

The chain employs TRBV28 and TRBJ1-2, with 7 bases aligning to TRBD1. The CDR3 loop spans 15 amino acids. Germline CDR1 is MDHEN and CDR2 is SYDVKM. The trim removed 6 bases at V and 8 bases at J, leaving 15 bases unmatched. CDR3 amino acids: CASSTPGQGVGGYTF. The CDR3 nucleotides read TGTGCCAGCAGCACCCCCGGGCAGGGGGTAGGAGGCTACACCTTC.

This chain links TRBV6-2 or TRBV6-3 with TRBJ1-6; TRBD1 might be the D (5 bases). The CDR3 contains 14 residues. CDR1 and CDR2 (germline): MNHEY, SVGEGT. Between the trimmed V and J ends, which lost 4 bases and 7 bases, there was a span of 11 bases. The CDR3 DNA reads TGTGCCAGCAGTTTCCTGCAGGGAAATTCACCCCTCCACTTT. Amino acids: CASSFLQGNSPLHF.

The V call is TRBV6-2 or TRBV6-3, the J call TRBJ2-7; 8 positions agree with TRBD2. Trimming removed 6 bases from V and 1 base from J; junction bases left unmatched: 5. There are 14 residues in the CDR3. Germline lookup yields CDR1 MNHEY and CDR2 SVGEGT. CDR3 region: CASSLAGNSYEQYF. In nucleotides, the CDR3 is TGTGCCAGCAGCCTAGCGGGCAATTCCTACGAGCAGTACTTC.

A few counts support this clone. CDR3 amino acids: CASSIRRGNEQFF. Here the CDR3 DNA reads TGTGCCAGTTCCATCCGACGGGGCAATGAGCAGTTCTTC. The chain employs TRBV6-6 and TRBJ2-1; D is possibly TRBD2 (5 bases). This CDR3 region has 13 residues. With 9 bases removed from V and 6 bases from J, the gap between germline ends came to 15 bases. Germline-derived CDR1 and CDR2 are MNHNY and SVGAGI (reference sequence).

The V gene is TRBV3-1 (or the pseudogene TRBV3-2), the J gene TRBJ2-2; 9 positions match TRBD2. J lost 5 bases, V lost 5 bases, and 6 bases had no gene match. In germline, CDR1 is LGHDT, CDR2 YNNKEL (reference sequence). The CDR3 runs 15 residues. The CDR3 reads CASSATSGATGELFF. Written as DNA, the CDR3 is TGTGCCAGCAGCGCGACTAGCGGTGCTACCGGGGAGCTGTTTTTT.

The chain carries TRBV24-1 and TRBJ2-7; D possibly corresponds to TRBD2 (7 bases). Germline loops: CDR1 KGHDR, CDR2 SFDVKD. Trimming shortened V by 4 bases and J by 4 bases, and 16 bases separated the two germline ends. This CDR3 comprises 15 residues. Here the CDR3 reads CATSDPSGEGYEQYF. As DNA, the CDR3 is TGTGCCACCAGTGACCCCTCAGGGGAGGGGTACGAGCAGTACTTC.

This chain joins TRBV24-1 and TRBJ2-3; D is possibly TRBD1 (5 bases). V gave up 4 bases and J gave up 0 bases, with 13 bases separating them. This CDR3 region has 16 residues. Germline V CDR1 and CDR2: KGHDR, SFDVKD. The CDR3 region is CATSDLTEPSTDTQYF. The CDR3 region has the DNA TGTGCCACCAGTGACTTGACAGAGCCTAGCACAGATACGCAGTATTTT.

The chain employs TRBV5-5 and TRBJ1-1, with D tentatively TRBD1 (5 bases). This CDR3 contains 13 residues. V was shortened by 0 bases and J by 10 bases, with 13 bases between the two germline ends. Per the germline V gene, CDR1 is SGHKS and CDR2 is YYEKEE (reference sequence). The CDR3 nucleotides read TGTGCCAGCAGCTTGGGGCAGGGCGTCGGAGCTTTCTTT. Protein product: CASSLGQGVGAFF.

A few counts support this clone. The chain links TRBV14 to TRBJ1-1, with 7 bases that match TRBD1. Trimming took 2 bases from V and 10 from J; bases not matched to a gene: 7. The CDR3 extends over 13 amino acids. Germline loops: CDR1 SGHDN, CDR2 FVKESK. The CDR3 nucleotides read TGTGCCAGCAGCCAACCCAATGACAGGGCAGCTTTCTTT. Translating it yields CASSQPNDRAAFF.

This chain uses TRBV10-3 with TRBJ2-3; 14 bases agree with TRBD2. This CDR3 comprises 15 residues. J gave up 3 bases and V 10 bases, and 6 bases lay outside the gene matches. Germline loops: CDR1 ENHRY, CDR2 SYGVKD. The CDR3 nucleotides are TGTGCCACCGGGACTAGCGGGAGCGGTACAGATACGCAGTATTTT. Translation gives CATGTSGSGTDTQYF.